The rows below give T cell receptor beta chains drawn from one sample of a study of T cells in Graves' hyperthyroidism and ophthalmopathy. TCRdb analysed the multiplex PCR reads with MiXCR anew, one entry per CDR3 protein. The table shows around 390,000 distinct CDR3 sequences, with around 13% occurring only once. What was sequenced was blood. The receptors here all came from a woman aged 25 to 39 with Graves' ophthalmopathy. Both conserved end residues are part of each CDR3. A D gene is named only where the DNA matches it firmly. Size is omitted from some rows. Given values are once, few, many or a class for expanded clones.

V	size	D	J	CDR3	DNA
TRBV4-1	NA	TRBD2	TRBJ2-7	CASSQFRLAERVTYEQYF	TGCGCCAGCAGCCAATTCCGACTAGCGGAGAGGGTCACCTACGAGCAGTACTTC
TRBV11-2	many	NA	TRBJ2-5	CASSHWTDRVTQYF	TGTGCCAGCAGCCACTGGACAGACCGGGTGACCCAGTACTTC
TRBV2	many	NA	TRBJ2-3	CATKPQGIGTDTQYF	TGTGCCACCAAACCGCAGGGGATCGGCACAGATACGCAGTATTTT
TRBV7-9	many	TRBD1	TRBJ2-1	CASSSPPGTGATDEQFF	TGTGCCAGCAGCTCCCCCCCCGGGACAGGGGCTACGGATGAGCAGTTCTTC
TRBV12-3/TRBV12-4	NA	NA	TRBJ1-3	CASSLNRVGNTIYF	TGTGCCAGCAGTCTGAACAGGGTGGGAAACACCATATATTTT
TRBV6-2/TRBV6-3	many	TRBD2	TRBJ2-1	CASSTGTSPYNEQFF	TGTGCCAGCAGTACCGGGACTAGCCCGTACAATGAGCAGTTCTTC
TRBV6-1	many	TRBD1	TRBJ1-5	CASSEAAGGWSNQPQHF	TGTGCCAGCAGTGAGGCGGCAGGGGGTTGGAGCAATCAGCCCCAGCATTTT
TRBV12-3/TRBV12-4	few	TRBD2	TRBJ2-1	CASSSERGGGNEQFF	TGTGCCAGCAGTTCAGAGCGGGGGGGGGGCAATGAGCAGTTCTTC
TRBV6-1	NA	NA	TRBJ1-1	CASNRRAYNDTEAFF	TGTGCCAGCAATCGACGGGCGTATAACGACACTGAAGCTTTCTTT
TRBV11-2	many	TRBD1	TRBJ2-3	CASSYPRTGGTDTQYF	TGTGCCAGCAGCTACCCCCGGACAGGGGGCACAGATACGCAGTATTTT
TRBV20-1	many	TRBD2	TRBJ2-3	CSATGGAYSTDTQYF	TGCAGTGCCACGGGGGGGGCCTATAGCACAGATACGCAGTATTTT
TRBV10-3	few	TRBD1	TRBJ2-7	CAISESGFFGYRGQGRYEQYF	TGTGCCATCAGTGAGTCCGGCTTTTTTGGGTACAGGGGGCAGGGTCGGTACGAGCAGTACTTC
TRBV19	NA	NA	TRBJ1-5	CASSNRLGGNQPQHF	TGTGCCAGTAGTAATCGACTGGGCGGCAATCAGCCCCAGCATTTT
TRBV6-1	few	NA	TRBJ1-4	CASSIRGATNEKLFF	TGTGCCAGCAGTATTAGGGGTGCAACTAATGAAAAACTGTTTTTT
TRBV7-6	many	NA	TRBJ1-1	CASSLGGWDTEAFF	TGTGCCAGCAGCTTAGGGGGCTGGGACACTGAAGCTTTCTTT
TRBV10-3	NA	NA	TRBJ1-5	CAISVGEDQPQHF	TGTGCCATCAGTGTAGGGGAGGATCAGCCCCAGCATTTT
TRBV10-3	many	NA	TRBJ1-2	CAIWAGATYGYTF	TGTGCCATCTGGGCAGGGGCGACCTATGGCTACACCTTC
TRBV2	many	NA	TRBJ1-3	CASSVRVGNTIYF	TGTGCCAGCAGTGTACGGGTTGGAAACACCATATATTTT
TRBV7-6	few	TRBD2	TRBJ2-2	CTSSLDSGLAGNTGELFF	TGTACCAGCAGCTTAGATTCCGGACTAGCGGGGAACACCGGGGAGCTGTTTTTT
TRBV12-3/TRBV12-4	many	TRBD1	TRBJ2-1	CASSTSGQGYNEQFF	TGTGCCAGCAGTACATCTGGACAGGGCTACAATGAGCAGTTCTTC
TRBV20-1	many	TRBD2	TRBJ2-3	CSARDRAGLTDTQYF	TGCAGTGCTAGAGACCGAGCGGGACTCACAGATACGCAGTATTTT
TRBV7-9	few	NA	TRBJ1-6	CASSLDASSYNSPLHF	TGTGCCAGCAGCTTAGACGCGAGCTCCTATAATTCACCCCTCCACTTT
TRBV15	many	NA	TRBJ1-1	CATSPDRLTEAFF	TGTGCCACCAGTCCCGACAGGCTCACTGAAGCTTTCTTT
TRBV7-9	many	NA	TRBJ1-2	CASSSPQGYGYTF	TGTGCCAGCAGCTCCCCCCAGGGGTATGGCTACACCTTC
TRBV2	many	NA	TRBJ1-6	CASRLESSYNSPLHF	TGTGCCAGCAGATTGGAGAGCTCCTATAATTCACCCCTCCACTTT
TRBV11-2	NA	NA	TRBJ1-5	CASSRASGYSNQPQHF	TGTGCCAGCAGCCGAGCGTCTGGGTATAGCAATCAGCCCCAGCATTTT